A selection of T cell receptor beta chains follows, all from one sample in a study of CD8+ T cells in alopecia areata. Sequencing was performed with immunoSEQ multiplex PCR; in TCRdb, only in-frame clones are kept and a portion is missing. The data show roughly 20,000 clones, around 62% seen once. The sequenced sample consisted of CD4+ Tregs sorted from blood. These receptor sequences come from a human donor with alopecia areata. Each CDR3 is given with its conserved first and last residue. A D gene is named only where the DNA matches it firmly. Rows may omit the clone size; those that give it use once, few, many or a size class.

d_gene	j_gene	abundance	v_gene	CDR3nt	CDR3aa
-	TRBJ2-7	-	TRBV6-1	TGTGCCAGCAGTGTCACCTACGAGCAGTACTTC	CASSVTYEQYF
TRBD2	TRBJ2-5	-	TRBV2	TGTGCCAGCAGTCCCGGGACTAGCTGGTATCGAGGAGAGACCCAGTACTTC	CASSPGTSWYRGETQYF
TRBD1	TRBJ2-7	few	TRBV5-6	TGTGCCAGCAGCTTGGCCTACTCTTCTTACCAGGGGGTTTCCGAGCAGTACTTC	CASSLAYSSYQGVSEQYF
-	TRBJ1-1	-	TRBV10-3	TGTGCCATCGGACGTGTGATCGCTGAAGCTTTCTTT	CAIGRVIAEAFF
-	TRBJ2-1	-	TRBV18	TGTGCCAGCTCACCCCAATGGGGGTCCAATGAGCAGTTCTTC	CASSPQWGSNEQFF
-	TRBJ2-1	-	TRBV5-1	TGCGCCAGCAGCCGCGAGGGGGACCCCTACAATGAGCAGTTCTTC	CASSREGDPYNEQFF
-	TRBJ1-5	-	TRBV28	TGTGCCAGCCTCCCCAGGAGAAGCAATCAGCCCCAGCATTTT	CASLPRRSNQPQHF
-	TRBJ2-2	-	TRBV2	TGTGCCAGCAAGGATCAAGGGGGAGGGACCGGGGAGCTGTTTTTT	CASKDQGGGTGELFF
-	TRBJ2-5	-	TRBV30	TGTGCCTGGACGCATGGAGAGACCCAGTACTTC	CAWTHGETQYF
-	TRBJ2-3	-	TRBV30	TGTGCCTGGAGTGTACGAGCGGCGGCGAGTACGCAGTATTTT	CAWSVRAAASTQYF
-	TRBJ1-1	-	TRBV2	TGTGCCAGCACCGCCAGCGGACAACCGAACACTGAAGCTTTCTTT	CASTASGQPNTEAFF
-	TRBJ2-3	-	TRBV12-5	TGTGCTAGTGGTTTGGCGGCAGAGAGCACGGATACGCAGTATTTT	CASGLAAESTDTQYF
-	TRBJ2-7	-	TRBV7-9	TGTGCCAGCAGCTTTTTTGATGGCTACGAGCAGTACTTC	CASSFFDGYEQYF
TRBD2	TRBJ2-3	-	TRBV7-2	TGTGCCAGCAGCCGTCTGGGTCGGGAGGCGGTGGATACGCAGTATTTT	CASSRLGREAVDTQYF
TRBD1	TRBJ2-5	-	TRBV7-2	TGTGCCAGCAGCTTAGTGGGACAGGGGGCCCTACAAGAGACCCAGTACTTC	CASSLVGQGALQETQYF
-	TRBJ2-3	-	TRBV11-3	TGTGCCAGCAGCCCCGGACCGGGGGATACGCAGTATTTT	CASSPGPGDTQYF
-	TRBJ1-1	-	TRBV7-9	TGTGCCAGCAGCTTTGGTAACACTGAAGCTTTCTTT	CASSFGNTEAFF
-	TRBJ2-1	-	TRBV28	TGTGCCAGCAGTTTACAAGATGAGCAGTTCTTC	CASSLQDEQFF
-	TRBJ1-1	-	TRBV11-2	TGTGCCAGCAGCCCGGGCCAGACTTATGAAGCTTTCTTT	CASSPGQTYEAFF
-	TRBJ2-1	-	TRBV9	TGTGCCAGCACCCCGGGCGGTGGACCCTACAATGAGCAGTTCTTC	CASTPGGGPYNEQFF
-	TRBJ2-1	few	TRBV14	TGTGCCAGCAGCCAAGTATGGCCGAGCTACAATGAGCAGTTCTTC	CASSQVWPSYNEQFF
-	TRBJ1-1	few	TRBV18	TGTGCCAGCTCACTTAGGACGGGAACTGAAGCTTTCTTT	CASSLRTGTEAFF
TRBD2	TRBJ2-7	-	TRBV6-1	TGTGCCAGCAGTCCCGGATGGCGACTAGCAGGCGAGCAGTACTTC	CASSPGWRLAGEQYF
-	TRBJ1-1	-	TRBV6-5	TGTGCCAGCAGTTATACGGACATGAACACTGAAGCTTTCTTT	CASSYTDMNTEAFF
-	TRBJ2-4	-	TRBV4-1	TGCGCCAGCAGGCCTGAACGCTCCTTGGCAGGGGCGGACATTCAGTACTTC	CASRPERSLAGADIQYF
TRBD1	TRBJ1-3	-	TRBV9	TGTGCCAGCAGCACACTACAGGGGTCAGGAAACACCATATATTTT	CASSTLQGSGNTIYF
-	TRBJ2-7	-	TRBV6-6	TGTGCCAGCAGATCGCCAAACACCAGATCCTACGAGCAGTACTTC	CASRSPNTRSYEQYF
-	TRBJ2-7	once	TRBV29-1	TGCAGCGTTGAGGGAAATACCTACGAGCAGTACTTC	CSVEGNTYEQYF
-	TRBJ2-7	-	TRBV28	TGTGCCAGCGCGACGAGCCGCTACGAGCAGTACTTC	CASATSRYEQYF
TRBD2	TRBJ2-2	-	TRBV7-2	TGTGCCAGCAGCTTAGTTTCTCTAGCGGGCGGGGAGCTGTTTTTT	CASSLVSLAGGELFF
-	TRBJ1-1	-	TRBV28	TGTGCCAGCAGTTCAACAGGGATCGGGAAAGCTTTCTTT	CASSSTGIGKAFF
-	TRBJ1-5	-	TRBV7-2	TGTGCCAGCAGCTCCCACGGGGGGCGACAGCCCCAGCATTTT	CASSSHGGRQPQHF
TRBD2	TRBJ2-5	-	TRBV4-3	TGCGCCAGCAGCCAAGGCGGGAGGGGGCTCCAAGAGACCCAGTACTTC	CASSQGGRGLQETQYF
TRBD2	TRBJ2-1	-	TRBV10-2	TGCGCCAGCAGGCCGGGACTAGCGGGATTGAACAATGAGCAGTTCTTC	CASRPGLAGLNNEQFF
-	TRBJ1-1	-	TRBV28	TGTGCCAGCAGTTTGGACAGGAACACTGAAGCTTTCTTT	CASSLDRNTEAFF